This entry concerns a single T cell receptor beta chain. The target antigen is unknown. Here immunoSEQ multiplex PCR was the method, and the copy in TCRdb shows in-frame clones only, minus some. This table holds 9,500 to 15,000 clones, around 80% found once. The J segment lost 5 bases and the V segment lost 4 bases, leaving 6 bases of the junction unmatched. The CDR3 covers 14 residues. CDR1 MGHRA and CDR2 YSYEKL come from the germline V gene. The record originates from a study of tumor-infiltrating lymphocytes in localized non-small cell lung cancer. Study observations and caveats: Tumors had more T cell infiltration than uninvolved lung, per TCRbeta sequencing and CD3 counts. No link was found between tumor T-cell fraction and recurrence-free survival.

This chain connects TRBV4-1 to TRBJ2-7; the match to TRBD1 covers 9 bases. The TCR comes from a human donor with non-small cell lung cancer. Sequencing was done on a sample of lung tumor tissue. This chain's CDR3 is CASSRRDRDDEQYF. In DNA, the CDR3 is TGCGCCAGCAGCCGACGGGACAGGGACGACGAGCAGTACTTC.